This T cell receptor beta chain was observed in a study of cytomegalovirus exposure and HLA in healthy donors. Whole-study results and caveats: When the data were analyzed later, several of the most significant clusters appeared to be linked to common viral pathogens. Across donors, sequencing depth was assumed by presence/absence analyses to be roughly uniform.

In its sample, this clone was seen once. Its target is not known. PCR amplification relied on 60 Vbeta primers (plus 13 Jbeta primers). Generated by immunoSEQ multiplex PCR, the TCRdb table keeps only in-frame clones and is missing some. Found here are approximately 150,000 clones, 75% to 80% of them singletons; the top ten hold about 6.4%. These donors, healthy bone marrow donors, were studied. While unrecorded immune exposures were likely, the donors were nominally healthy when sampled. Sequencing used PBMCs. The receptor was derived from a man aged 40-49 years in good health and CMV-seropositive.

The CDR3 loop is CASSRQTSGGAGEQFF. For the CDR3, the DNA is TGTGCCAGCAGCCGACAAACTAGCGGAGGGGCGGGTGAGCAGTTCTTC. The V call is TRBV4-2, the J call TRBJ2-1; TRBD2 agrees at 8 bases. Germline trimming cut 4 bases from V and 9 bases from J; bases unmatched to any gene: 14. CDR3 length equals 16 residues. In germline, CDR1 is LGHNA, CDR2 YNFKEQ.